This T cell receptor (beta chain) was identified in a study of blood T cell repertoires in COVID-19. Assay: immunoSEQ multiplex PCR; the TCRdb copy retains only in-frame clones and omits some. The sample contains around 250,000 clones, roughly 83% of which appear only once. The source is a woman in her fifties or sixties who had recovered from COVID-19. Sequenced material: PBMCs or T cells enriched from blood (not recorded which).

In DNA, the CDR3 is TGTGCCTGGAGTGTCGACAGCCGTGGAAAACTGTTTTTT. Encoded protein: CAWSVDSRGKLFF. The rearrangement joins TRBV30 to TRBJ1-4; TRBD1 is a possible D gene (5 bases). This CDR3 comprises 13 residues. V lost 0 bases to trimming and J lost 10 bases, with 12 bases between them. CDR1 and CDR2 from the germline V gene are GTSNPN and SVGIG (reference sequence).